Each of the 22 T cell receptor beta chains below was sequenced from the same sample in a study of blood T cell repertoires in COVID-19. The table came from immunoSEQ multiplex PCR; TCRdb's copy has only in-frame clones and leaves some out. The sample lists approximately 190,000 clones, 85% to 90% occurring once. Sequencing was carried out using PBMCs or T cells enriched from blood (not recorded which). The origin of the receptors is a woman in her thirties or forties in a cohort exposed to, infected with or recovered from COVID-19 (not recorded which).

The chain employs TRBV5-4 and TRBJ2-7; D perhaps matches TRBD2 (6 bases). Germline CDR1 and CDR2: SGHNT and YYREEE (reference sequence). V shed 0 bases and J shed 2 bases, with 12 bases lying between them. CDR3 length: 15 amino acids. The CDR3 loop is CASSLGRAQTYEQYF. The CDR3 DNA reads as TGTGCCAGCAGCTTGGGGAGGGCTCAAACCTACGAGCAGTACTTC. Using reference TRBV5-4 and TRBJ2-7 for the parts outside the CDR3, the full variable domain is ETGVTQSPTHLIKTRGQQVTLRCSSQSGHNTVSWYQQALGQGPQFIFQYYREEENGRGNFPPRFSGLQFPNYSSELNVNALELDDSALYLCASSLGRAQTYEQYFGPGTRLTVT.

V usage is TRBV4-1 and J usage is TRBJ1-6, with D hard to call. Germline V gene sequence: CDR1 MGHRA, CDR2 YSYEKL. CDR3 length equals 14 residues. Trimming cost V 2 bases and J 5 bases, with 7 bases left between them. The CDR3 DNA sequence: TGCGCCAGCAGCCAAAACAAAAATAATTCACCCCTCCACTTT. As protein: CASSQNKNNSPLHF.

V usage is TRBV6-5 and J usage is TRBJ1-3; no clear D gene. Trimming left V 2 bases short and J 8 bases short, with 7 bases between. From germline, CDR1 is MNHEY and CDR2 SVGAGI. The CDR3 totals 12 residues. This CDR3 is CASSYRRDTIYF. The DNA of the CDR3 is TGTGCCAGCAGTTACCGACGGGACACCATATATTTT.

The rearrangement links TRBV18 to TRBJ2-1; D gene unclear. Germline V gives CDR1 KGHSH, CDR2 LQKENI. Trimming left V 3 bases short and J 5 bases short, with 8 bases between. CDR3 length: 13 residues. The chain's CDR3 is CASSPSRDNEQFF. CDR3 nucleotide sequence: TGTGCCAGCTCACCGAGCCGAGACAATGAGCAGTTCTTC.

The chain carries TRBV6-5 and TRBJ1-2; weak D call: TRBD1 (5 bases). Germline CDR1 is MNHEY and CDR2 is SVGAGI. V was shortened by 0 bases and J by 6 bases, with 8 bases between the two germline ends. This CDR3 contains 13 residues. In nucleotides, the CDR3 is TGTGCCAGCAGTTACTCGTGGGGGGATGGCTACACCTTC. It is translated as CASSYSWGDGYTF.

The chain employs TRBV27 and TRBJ1-1; the D gene is possibly TRBD1 (6 bases). This CDR3 spans 14 amino acids. V lost 5 bases and J 1 base, leaving 11 bases between the germline ends. From germline, CDR1 is MNHEY and CDR2 SMNVEV (reference sequence). The DNA for the CDR3 is TGTGCCAGCAGTAGGTCAGGGGCGAACACTGAAGCTTTCTTT. Its protein product is CASSRSGANTEAFF.

This clone was detected once. The chain is built from TRBV5-6 and TRBJ1-6; weak D call: TRBD1 (5 bases). The V end was cut by 4 bases, the J end by 8 bases, with 13 bases between. Germline CDR1 reads SGHDT; CDR2 reads YYEEEE. CDR3 length: 14 residues. The chain's CDR3 is CASSVGRADSPLHF. For the CDR3, the DNA is TGTGCCAGCAGCGTGGGACGAGCGGATTCACCCCTCCACTTT.

The V call is TRBV7-9, the J call TRBJ1-2; D possibly corresponds to TRBD1 (5 bases). Germline CDR1 is SEHNR and CDR2 is FQNEAQ (reference sequence). Trimming took 3 bases from V and 3 from J, leaving 17 bases between them. The CDR3 runs to 16 residues. The CDR3 reads CASSLVRGSRHYGYTF. CDR3 nucleotides: TGTGCCAGCAGCTTGGTTAGGGGATCCCGGCACTATGGCTACACCTTC.

CDR3 nucleotides: TGTGCCAGCAGCTTTATCAGCTCAGGGCCGGGCACTGAAGCTTTCTTT. Translating it yields CASSFISSGPGTEAFF. The chain joins TRBV11-3 to TRBJ1-1, with a tentative D call TRBD1 (5 bases). Trimming cost V 3 bases and J 4 bases, with 18 bases left between them. In germline, CDR1 is SGHNT, CDR2 YENEEA. The CDR3 sequence is 16 residues long.

This chain links TRBV4-3 with TRBJ1-5; 9 bases are shared with TRBD1. V shed 4 bases, J shed 2 bases, and the junction held 3 bases outside the gene matches. Germline CDR1 is LGHNA and CDR2 is YSLEER. The length of the CDR3 is 15 residues. CDR3 bases: TGCGCCAGCAGCCCGGGACAGGGTGGCAATCAGCCCCAGCATTTT. It translates to CASSPGQGGNQPQHF.

This clone was picked up one time. The chain has TRBV9 and TRBJ2-1, with 9 bases lining up with TRBD2. The trim removed 4 bases at V and 6 bases at J, leaving 5 bases unmatched. CDR1 is SGDLS and CDR2 is YYNGEE in the germline V gene. The CDR3 is made up of 14 amino acids. The CDR3 DNA reads TGTGCCAGCAGCCCCTCTAGCGGGGTCAATGAGCAGTTCTTC. Translated: CASSPSSGVNEQFF.

The chain links TRBV5-1 to TRBJ2-2, with TRBD1 matching over 9 bases. Germline-derived CDR1 and CDR2 are SGHRS and YFSETQ. Trimming at V came to 4 bases and at J to 1 base, leaving 5 bases not matched to a gene. This CDR3 region has 16 residues. Here the CDR3 DNA reads TGCGCCAGCAGCCGGGGGGACAGGGAGAACACCGGGGAGCTGTTTTTT. It yields the protein CASSRGDRENTGELFF.

As for this clone: Other DNA variants within this sample encode the same CDR3. This sequence joins TRBV9 and TRBJ1-3; TRBD1 might be the D (5 bases). Germline V gives CDR1 SGDLS, CDR2 YYNGEE. The CDR3 is 15 residues long. Trimming shortened V by 0 bases and J by 0 bases, and 7 bases separated the two germline ends. The CDR3 DNA reads as TGTGCCAGCAGCGTAGTGGGGGGCTCTGGAAACACCATATATTTT. It translates to CASSVVGGSGNTIYF.

V gene TRBV4-3 combines with J gene TRBJ1-5; D unresolved. This CDR3 is built from 15 residues. Trimming shortened V by 0 bases and J by 1 base, and 7 bases separated the two germline ends. Germline CDR1 is LGHNA and CDR2 is YSLEER. The chain's CDR3 is CASSQDSISNQPQHF. CDR3 sequence (DNA): TGCGCCAGCAGCCAAGACAGTATAAGCAATCAGCCCCAGCATTTT.

The chain links TRBV2 to TRBJ1-2, with a weak D call TRBD1 (5 bases). V gave up 9 bases and J gave up 5 bases, with 16 bases separating them. This CDR3 is 13 amino acids long. The germline CDR1 and CDR2 sequences are SNHLY and FYNNEI. The CDR3 region is CARLRPGLYGYTF. The CDR3 nucleotides are TGTGCCAGGTTAAGGCCAGGGCTGTATGGCTACACCTTC.

The gene calls are TRBV19 and TRBJ2-7, with D possibly being TRBD1 (6 bases). The CDR3 spans 14 residues. Germline CDR1 and CDR2: LNHDA and SQIVND (reference sequence). Trimming removed 4 bases from V and 4 bases from J, with 14 bases in between. The DNA of the CDR3 is TGTGCCAGTAGTACCAGGGGAGTAGGATACGAGCAGTACTTC. This gives the protein CASSTRGVGYEQYF.

This chain connects TRBV21-1 to TRBJ1-2. TRBV21-1 constitutes a pseudogene. CDR3 size: 13 residues. The CDR3 bases are TGTGCCAGCTCCAAGGAGGAAAGCTATGGCTACACCTTC. Translating gives CASSKEESYGYTF.

The gene calls are TRBV30 and TRBJ1-1, with D maybe TRBD1 (5 bases). With 3 bases removed from V and 8 bases from J, the gap between germline ends came to 13 bases. Germline V gene sequence: CDR1 GTSNPN, CDR2 SVGIG (reference sequence). CDR3 length equals 12 residues. CDR3 nucleotides: TGTGCCTGGAGCTTAGACAGTGCGGAAGCTTTCTTT. Encoded protein: CAWSLDSAEAFF.

This clone is a singleton in its sample. V gene TRBV6-4 combines with J gene TRBJ1-2, with D maybe TRBD1 (6 bases). Germline CDR1 and CDR2: MRHNA and SNTAGT. Deletions cut 0 bases from V and 4 bases from J, with 12 bases between. The CDR3 has 15 amino acids. CDR3 DNA sequence: TGTGCCAGCAGTGACTCACCCACAGGGCGCTATGGCTACACCTTC. It codes for CASSDSPTGRYGYTF.

The V gene is TRBV6-2 or TRBV6-3, the J gene TRBJ1-1; TRBD1 is a possible D gene (5 bases). Germline CDR1 is MNHEY and CDR2 is SVGEGT. Trimming left V 0 bases short and J 0 bases short, with 8 bases between. CDR3 length: 15 residues. This chain's CDR3 is CASSYSGAMNTEAFF. The CDR3 bases are TGTGCCAGCAGTTACTCTGGGGCCATGAACACTGAAGCTTTCTTT.

The gene calls are TRBV24-1 and TRBJ2-2, with 10 positions matching TRBD2. The CDR3 loop spans 14 amino acids. V gave up 10 bases and J gave up 3 bases; unmatched junction bases: 4. The V gene's germline CDR1 is KGHDR and CDR2 SFDVKD. Written as DNA, the CDR3 is TGTGCCACTGGTGGACTAGCGGACACCGGGGAGCTGTTTTTT. It codes for CATGGLADTGELFF.

The chain combines TRBV2 with TRBJ1-1; maybe TRBD1 (5 bases). V was pared by 6 bases and J by 4 bases, with 6 bases between. Germline V gene sequence: CDR1 SNHLY, CDR2 FYNNEI. The CDR3 consists of 11 residues. CDR3 protein: CASRGATEAFF. The CDR3 DNA is TGTGCCAGCAGAGGGGCCACTGAAGCTTTCTTT.